A selection of T cell receptor beta chains follows, all from one sample in a study of response to subunit inactivated influenza vaccine. TCRdb used MiXCR to reprocess the RT-PCR reads, holding one entry per CDR3 protein. The data hold some 550,000 distinct CDR3 sequences, with under 25% observed a single time. The sample was also linked to a second study, of T cells expressing NK-cell markers.

Sequencing used CD4+ T cells sorted from PBMCs, obtained 11 to 12 days after vaccination. All receptors come from a man between 50 and 59 years old who received an inactivated influenza vaccine. The CDR3 runs from the conserved cysteine through the conserved F or W. D genes are given only for firm matches. Clone size is stated in some rows and not others, as once, few, many or a class when expanded.

J gene: TRBJ2-3
D gene: TRBD1
V gene: TRBV30
clone size: .
CDR3 DNA: TGTGCCTGGGGGACAGGTACTAGCACAGATACGCAGTATTTT
CDR3 protein: CAWGTGTSTDTQYF

J gene: TRBJ2-7
D gene: TRBD1
V gene: TRBV27
clone size: few
CDR3 DNA: TGTGCCAGCAGTGCCTATCGCGGGACAGGGGATGAGCAGTACTTC
CDR3 protein: CASSAYRGTGDEQYF

J gene: TRBJ2-5
D gene: TRBD1
V gene: TRBV28
clone size: .
CDR3 DNA: TGTGCCAGCTTCCTCAAAGGGACAGGGAAAGAGACCCAGTACTTC
CDR3 protein: CASFLKGTGKETQYF

J gene: TRBJ1-2
D gene: TRBD1
V gene: TRBV5-1
clone size: many
CDR3 DNA: TGCGCCAGCAGCAGTGTGGAGGGGGCGAACTATGGCTACACCTTC
CDR3 protein: CASSSVEGANYGYTF

J gene: TRBJ2-5
D gene: .
V gene: TRBV9
clone size: .
CDR3 DNA: TGTGCCAGCAGCGTCGGTCCCGTTCGGGAGACCCAGTACTTC
CDR3 protein: CASSVGPVRETQYF

J gene: TRBJ1-1
D gene: TRBD1
V gene: TRBV28
clone size: few
CDR3 DNA: TGTGCCAGCAGTTCCCCCGGGCAGGGGGCCGCTGAAGCTTTCTTT
CDR3 protein: CASSSPGQGAAEAFF

J gene: TRBJ2-5
D gene: TRBD2
V gene: TRBV11-2
clone size: .
CDR3 DNA: TGTGCCAGCAGTACCAATTGGGGTCGGGGACTAGCGAGGAAGACGGGAGAGACCCAGTACTTC
CDR3 protein: CASSTNWGRGLARKTGETQYF

J gene: TRBJ2-3
D gene: .
V gene: TRBV29-1
clone size: .
CDR3 DNA: TGCAGCGTTGACGCCTGGGATACGCAGTATTTT
CDR3 protein: CSVDAWDTQYF

J gene: TRBJ2-7
D gene: TRBD1
V gene: TRBV5-1
clone size: few
CDR3 DNA: TGCGCCAGCAGCTTCTCAGGGGGCTCCTCCGAGCAGTACTTC
CDR3 protein: CASSFSGGSSEQYF

J gene: TRBJ2-3
D gene: .
V gene: TRBV7-8
clone size: few
CDR3 DNA: TGTGCCAGCAGCTTAGGGTTAGCGACCCAGGATACGCAGTATTTT
CDR3 protein: CASSLGLATQDTQYF

J gene: TRBJ2-6
D gene: .
V gene: TRBV6-1
clone size: .
CDR3 DNA: TGTGCCAGCTTTTCTTGGAGTTCTGGGGCCAACGTCCTGACTTTC
CDR3 protein: CASFSWSSGANVLTF

J gene: TRBJ1-2
D gene: .
V gene: TRBV6-2/TRBV6-3
clone size: .
CDR3 DNA: TGTGCCAGTTTTTCGGGGAGTGGCTACACCTTC
CDR3 protein: CASFSGSGYTF

J gene: TRBJ1-6
D gene: .
V gene: TRBV20-1
clone size: few
CDR3 DNA: TGCAGTGCTAGAGCAGGGAGTTCACCCCTCCACTTT
CDR3 protein: CSARAGSSPLHF

J gene: TRBJ2-7
D gene: .
V gene: TRBV12-3/TRBV12-4
clone size: few
CDR3 DNA: TGTGCCAGCAGTAGGCTTGGGACAACCTACGAGCAGTACTTC
CDR3 protein: CASSRLGTTYEQYF

J gene: TRBJ2-7
D gene: .
V gene: TRBV27
clone size: .
CDR3 DNA: TGTGCCAGCAGTCGCAGGGCGATGAGCTCCTACGAGCAGTACTTC
CDR3 protein: CASSRRAMSSYEQYF

J gene: TRBJ2-4
D gene: TRBD1
V gene: TRBV20-1
clone size: .
CDR3 DNA: TGCAGTGCTAGAGATCCAGGGACAGGGATGGGCGGCATTCAGTACTTC
CDR3 protein: CSARDPGTGMGGIQYF

J gene: TRBJ1-6
D gene: TRBD1
V gene: TRBV6-2/TRBV6-3
clone size: few
CDR3 DNA: TGTGCCAGCAGGACAGGGGTCAATTCACCCCTCCACTTT
CDR3 protein: CASRTGVNSPLHF

J gene: TRBJ2-1
D gene: .
V gene: TRBV28
clone size: .
CDR3 DNA: TGTGCCAGCTTCCCCGGGACGGTCAATGAGCAGTTCTTC
CDR3 protein: CASFPGTVNEQFF

J gene: TRBJ1-2
D gene: .
V gene: TRBV4-3
clone size: .
CDR3 DNA: TGCGCCAGCAGCCAAGATAGGGGTCGGGTAAAAGGCTACACCTTC
CDR3 protein: CASSQDRGRVKGYTF

J gene: TRBJ2-7
D gene: .
V gene: TRBV21-1
clone size: few
CDR3 DNA: .
CDR3 protein: CASSNSVGQGSCEQYF

J gene: TRBJ1-2
D gene: .
V gene: TRBV2
clone size: .
CDR3 DNA: TGTGCCAGCAGCGCACAGGCTCTAGCTAACTATGGCTACACCTTC
CDR3 protein: CASSAQALANYGYTF

J gene: TRBJ2-5
D gene: .
V gene: TRBV11-1
clone size: few
CDR3 DNA: TGTGCCAGCAGCTTAGTCTTCGGACCGGCCCTCGAGCGAGAGACCCAGTACTTC
CDR3 protein: CASSLVFGPALERETQYF

J gene: TRBJ1-5
D gene: .
V gene: TRBV12-3/TRBV12-4
clone size: .
CDR3 DNA: TGTGCCAGCAGTTTCGGGGGGTTCAGCAATCAGCCCCAGCATTTT
CDR3 protein: CASSFGGFSNQPQHF

J gene: TRBJ2-2
D gene: TRBD2
V gene: TRBV5-1
clone size: .
CDR3 DNA: TGCGCCAGCAGACCAATAGCGGGGGTCGGGGAGCTGTTTTTT
CDR3 protein: CASRPIAGVGELFF

J gene: TRBJ1-2
D gene: .
V gene: TRBV5-1
clone size: .
CDR3 DNA: TGCGCCAGCAGCTTGGGCCTTTCTAAAGGCTACACCTTC
CDR3 protein: CASSLGLSKGYTF

J gene: TRBJ2-3
D gene: TRBD1
V gene: TRBV5-1
clone size: .
CDR3 DNA: TGCGCCAGCTTGCCCGGGCACACAGGGGGTTCAGATACGCAGTATTTT
CDR3 protein: CASLPGHTGGSDTQYF

J gene: TRBJ2-5
D gene: TRBD2
V gene: TRBV11-2
clone size: few
CDR3 DNA: TGTGCCAGCAGCCAGTGGGGGGGTAGGGAGACCCAGTACTTC
CDR3 protein: CASSQWGGRETQYF

J gene: TRBJ2-1
D gene: TRBD2
V gene: TRBV7-3
clone size: few
CDR3 DNA: TGTGCCAGCAGCCCACCGGGACTAGCTACTAATGAGCAGTTCTTC
CDR3 protein: CASSPPGLATNEQFF

J gene: TRBJ1-4
D gene: .
V gene: TRBV3-1
clone size: .
CDR3 DNA: TGTGCCAGCAGCTCCTCAGCGGCAGGATTTAATGAAAAACTGTTTTTT
CDR3 protein: CASSSSAAGFNEKLFF

J gene: TRBJ2-3
D gene: TRBD2
V gene: TRBV5-6
clone size: .
CDR3 DNA: TGTGCCAGCAGCTACCCAGGAAGACTAGCGACAAGCACAGATACGCAGTATTTT
CDR3 protein: CASSYPGRLATSTDTQYF

J gene: TRBJ2-2
D gene: .
V gene: TRBV12-3/TRBV12-4
clone size: many
CDR3 DNA: TGTGCCAGCAGTGTCGACCTCGATGGGGAGCTGTTTTTT
CDR3 protein: CASSVDLDGELFF

J gene: TRBJ2-2
D gene: .
V gene: TRBV5-1
clone size: many
CDR3 DNA: TGCGCCAGCAGCGCGGGACAGCTAAACACCGGGGAGCTGTTTTTT
CDR3 protein: CASSAGQLNTGELFF

J gene: TRBJ2-5
D gene: TRBD1
V gene: TRBV5-1
clone size: .
CDR3 DNA: TGCGCCAGCAGCTTGGAGGACAGGAAAGAAGAGACCCAGTACTTC
CDR3 protein: CASSLEDRKEETQYF

J gene: TRBJ2-7
D gene: .
V gene: TRBV4-3
clone size: .
CDR3 DNA: TGCGCCAGCAGCCAAGGGGCCGGGGCACAGAAGTACTTC
CDR3 protein: CASSQGAGAQKYF

J gene: TRBJ2-4
D gene: .
V gene: TRBV18
clone size: .
CDR3 DNA: TGTGCCAGCTCACCATTGGAAAGAAACATTCAGTACTTC
CDR3 protein: CASSPLERNIQYF

J gene: TRBJ1-4
D gene: .
V gene: TRBV12-3/TRBV12-4
clone size: many
CDR3 DNA: TGTGCCAGCAGTTTTCCTGGTGAAAAACTGTTTTTT
CDR3 protein: CASSFPGEKLFF

J gene: TRBJ2-7
D gene: TRBD2
V gene: TRBV12-3/TRBV12-4
clone size: few
CDR3 DNA: TGTGCCAGCAGTTTCCTAAGTAGGGGAGGGGAGCAGTACTTC
CDR3 protein: CASSFLSRGGEQYF

J gene: TRBJ2-5
D gene: TRBD2
V gene: TRBV20-1
clone size: .
CDR3 DNA: TGCAGTGCCCAACGGGGGACTAGCGGACTCCAAGAGACCCAGTACTTC
CDR3 protein: CSAQRGTSGLQETQYF

J gene: TRBJ2-7
D gene: TRBD1
V gene: TRBV4-1
clone size: .
CDR3 DNA: TGCGCCAGCAGCCAAAGCGGACAGGGGGTCTACGAGCAGTACTTC
CDR3 protein: CASSQSGQGVYEQYF

J gene: TRBJ2-7
D gene: .
V gene: TRBV5-1
clone size: .
CDR3 DNA: TGCGCCAGCAGCTTGAACGAGCAGTACTTC
CDR3 protein: CASSLNEQYF

J gene: TRBJ2-3
D gene: TRBD2
V gene: TRBV20-1
clone size: few
CDR3 DNA: TGCCTGGTTAGCGGGAGCACAGATACGCAGTATTTT
CDR3 protein: CLVSGSTDTQYF

J gene: TRBJ2-4
D gene: TRBD2
V gene: TRBV6-2/TRBV6-3
clone size: few
CDR3 DNA: TGTGCCAGCAGGACGGAAGCGGGAGGGTTAAACATTCAGTACTTC
CDR3 protein: CASRTEAGGLNIQYF

J gene: TRBJ2-2
D gene: .
V gene: TRBV21-1
clone size: few
CDR3 DNA: TGTGCCAGCAGCAAAGCCATCTTTTATTTACGACAGCTTAACACCGGGGAGCTGTTTTTT
CDR3 protein: CASSKAIFYLRQLNTGELFF

J gene: TRBJ1-1
D gene: .
V gene: TRBV6-4
clone size: few
CDR3 DNA: TGTGCCAGGGCTCTGAGCACTGAAGCTTTCTTT
CDR3 protein: CARALSTEAFF

J gene: TRBJ2-5
D gene: TRBD2
V gene: TRBV11-2
clone size: .
CDR3 DNA: TGTGCCAGCAGCCCCTTTCCCTCTGGGAGGGTAGAGACCCAGTACTTC
CDR3 protein: CASSPFPSGRVETQYF

J gene: TRBJ2-5
D gene: .
V gene: TRBV15
clone size: .
CDR3 DNA: TGTGCCACCAGCAGAGATCCAGTAGGGGAAGAGACCCAGTACTTC
CDR3 protein: CATSRDPVGEETQYF

J gene: TRBJ2-3
D gene: .
V gene: TRBV3-1
clone size: .
CDR3 DNA: TGTGCCAGCAGCCAAGTTCGGGGCGGGACAGATACGCAGTATTTT
CDR3 protein: CASSQVRGGTDTQYF

J gene: TRBJ2-3
D gene: TRBD2
V gene: TRBV5-6
clone size: .
CDR3 DNA: TGTGCCAGCTTACCGGGACTAAGCACAGATACGCAGTATTTT
CDR3 protein: CASLPGLSTDTQYF

J gene: TRBJ1-5
D gene: .
V gene: TRBV6-5
clone size: few
CDR3 DNA: TGTGCCAGCAGTTACTCCGGGGGGGCTGGGCAGCCCCAGCATTTT
CDR3 protein: CASSYSGGAGQPQHF

J gene: TRBJ2-3
D gene: .
V gene: TRBV6-5
clone size: .
CDR3 DNA: TGTGCCAGCAGTTACTCACAGGGCCGCGCAGATACGCAGTATTTT
CDR3 protein: CASSYSQGRADTQYF

J gene: TRBJ1-5
D gene: TRBD1
V gene: TRBV28
clone size: few
CDR3 DNA: TGTGCCAGCAGTTCCCGACAGGGGGATCAGCCCCAGCATTTT
CDR3 protein: CASSSRQGDQPQHF

J gene: TRBJ2-5
D gene: TRBD2
V gene: TRBV7-8
clone size: few
CDR3 DNA: TGTGCCAGCAGCCAAAGGGGCGGGGGGGCCCGAGAGACCCAGTACTTC
CDR3 protein: CASSQRGGGARETQYF

J gene: TRBJ2-1
D gene: TRBD2
V gene: TRBV12-3/TRBV12-4
clone size: few
CDR3 DNA: TGTGCCAGCAGCGTTAGCGGGAGGGCCTTCAATGAGCAGTTCTTC
CDR3 protein: CASSVSGRAFNEQFF

J gene: TRBJ1-6
D gene: .
V gene: TRBV29-1
clone size: many
CDR3 DNA: TGCAGCGTTTCCCAGGGGTTGGATTCACCCCTCCACTTT
CDR3 protein: CSVSQGLDSPLHF

J gene: TRBJ1-6
D gene: .
V gene: TRBV7-9
clone size: few
CDR3 DNA: TGTGCCAGCAGCGCGGGACTCTATAATTCACCCCTCCACTTT
CDR3 protein: CASSAGLYNSPLHF

J gene: TRBJ2-5
D gene: TRBD2
V gene: TRBV6-2/TRBV6-3
clone size: .
CDR3 DNA: TGTGCCAGCAGTCGGCGGGGGGCCCAGGAGACCCAGTACTTC
CDR3 protein: CASSRRGAQETQYF

J gene: TRBJ2-3
D gene: TRBD2
V gene: TRBV6-2/TRBV6-3
clone size: .
CDR3 DNA: TGTGCCAGCACCGGGACTAGCGGGGGGCCTAGCACAGATACGCAGTATTTT
CDR3 protein: CASTGTSGGPSTDTQYF

J gene: TRBJ1-1
D gene: TRBD1
V gene: TRBV11-2
clone size: .
CDR3 DNA: TGTGCCAGCAGCAAAAGACAGGGGGGGGAGACTGAAGCTTTCTTT
CDR3 protein: CASSKRQGGETEAFF

J gene: TRBJ1-3
D gene: TRBD1
V gene: TRBV29-1
clone size: few
CDR3 DNA: TGCAGCGTTGAAACTATTCCGGGACAGGGAGATAAGTCGGACACCATATATTTT
CDR3 protein: CSVETIPGQGDKSDTIYF

J gene: TRBJ2-3
D gene: TRBD2
V gene: TRBV9
clone size: few
CDR3 DNA: TGTGCCAGCGGGCCTAGCGGATTTAGCACAGATACGCAGTATTTT
CDR3 protein: CASGPSGFSTDTQYF